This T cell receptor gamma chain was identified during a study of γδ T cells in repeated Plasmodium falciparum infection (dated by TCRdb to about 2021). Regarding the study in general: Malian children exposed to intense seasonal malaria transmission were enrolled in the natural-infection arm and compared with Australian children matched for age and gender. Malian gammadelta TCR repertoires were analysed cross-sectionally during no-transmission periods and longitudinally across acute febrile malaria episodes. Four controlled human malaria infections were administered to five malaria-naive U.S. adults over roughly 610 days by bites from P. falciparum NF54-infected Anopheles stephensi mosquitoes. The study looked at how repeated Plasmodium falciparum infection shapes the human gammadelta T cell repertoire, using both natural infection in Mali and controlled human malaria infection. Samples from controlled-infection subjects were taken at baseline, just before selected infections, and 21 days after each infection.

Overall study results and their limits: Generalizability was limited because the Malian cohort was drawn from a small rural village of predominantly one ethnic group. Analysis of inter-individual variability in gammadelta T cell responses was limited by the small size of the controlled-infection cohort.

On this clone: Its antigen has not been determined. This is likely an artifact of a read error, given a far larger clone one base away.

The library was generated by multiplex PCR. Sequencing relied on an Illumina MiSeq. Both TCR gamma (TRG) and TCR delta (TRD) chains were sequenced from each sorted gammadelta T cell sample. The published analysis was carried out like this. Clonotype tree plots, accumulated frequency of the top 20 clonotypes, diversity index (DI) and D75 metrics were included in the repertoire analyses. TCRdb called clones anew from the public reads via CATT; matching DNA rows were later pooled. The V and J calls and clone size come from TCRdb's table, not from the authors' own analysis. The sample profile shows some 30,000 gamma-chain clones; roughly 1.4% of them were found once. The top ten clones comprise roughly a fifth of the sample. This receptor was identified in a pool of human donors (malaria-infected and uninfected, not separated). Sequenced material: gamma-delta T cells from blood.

The encoded CDR3 is CATRDGPGRGYKKLF. The nucleotide sequence is TGTGCCACCCGGGACGGGCCGGGGAGAGGATATAAGAAACTCTTT. The receptor chain draws on TRGV2 and TRGJ1 or TRGJ2. Here the J gene came from matching the DNA to germline, since TCRdb omits it. Taken from cysteine to phenylalanine, the CDR3 has 15 residues. The entry retains the CDR3 DNA only, 45 bases that are in frame from base 1. Via the germline V gene, CDR1 is EGSNGY and CDR2 YDSYNSKV.